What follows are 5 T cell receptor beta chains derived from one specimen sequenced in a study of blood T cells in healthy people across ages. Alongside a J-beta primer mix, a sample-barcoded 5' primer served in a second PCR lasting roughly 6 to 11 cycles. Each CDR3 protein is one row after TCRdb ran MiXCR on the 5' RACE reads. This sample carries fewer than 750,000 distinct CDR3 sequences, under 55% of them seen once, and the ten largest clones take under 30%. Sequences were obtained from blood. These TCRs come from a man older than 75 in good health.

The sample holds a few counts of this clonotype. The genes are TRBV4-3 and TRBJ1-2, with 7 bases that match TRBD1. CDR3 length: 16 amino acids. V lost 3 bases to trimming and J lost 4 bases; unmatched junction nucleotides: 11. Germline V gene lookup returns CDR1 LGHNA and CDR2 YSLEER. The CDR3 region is CASSQNPGQLFYGYTF. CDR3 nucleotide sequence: TGCGCCAGCAGCCAGAACCCGGGACAGCTTTTCTATGGCTACACCTTC.

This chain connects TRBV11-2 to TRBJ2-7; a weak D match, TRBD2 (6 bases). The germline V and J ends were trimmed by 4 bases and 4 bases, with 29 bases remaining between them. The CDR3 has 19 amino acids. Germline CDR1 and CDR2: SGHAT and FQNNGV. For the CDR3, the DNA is TGTGCCAGCAGCTCGACCCCAGCTTATGGGGAGGTTACCATTTACGAGCAGTACTTC. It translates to CASSSTPAYGEVTIYEQYF. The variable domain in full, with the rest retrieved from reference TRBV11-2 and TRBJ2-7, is EAGVAQSPRYKIIEKRQSVAFWCNPISGHATLYWYQQILGQGPKLLIQFQNNGVVDDSQLPKDRFSAERLKGVDSTLKIQPAKLEDSAVYLCASSSTPAYGEVTIYEQYFGPGTRLTVT.

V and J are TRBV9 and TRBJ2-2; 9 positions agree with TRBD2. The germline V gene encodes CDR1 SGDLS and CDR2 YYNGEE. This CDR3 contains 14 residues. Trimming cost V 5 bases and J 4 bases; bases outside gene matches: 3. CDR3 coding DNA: TGTGCCAGCAGGCCTAGCGGGACCACCGGGGAGCTGTTTTTT. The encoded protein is CASRPSGTTGELFF.

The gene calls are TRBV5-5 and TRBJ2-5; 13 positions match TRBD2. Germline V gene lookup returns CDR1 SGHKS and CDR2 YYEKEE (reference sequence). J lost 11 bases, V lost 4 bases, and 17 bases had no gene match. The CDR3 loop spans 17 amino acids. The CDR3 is CASSLTLLAGGRDEQYF. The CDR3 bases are TGTGCCAGCAGCCTAACACTACTAGCGGGAGGGAGGGATGAGCAGTACTTC.

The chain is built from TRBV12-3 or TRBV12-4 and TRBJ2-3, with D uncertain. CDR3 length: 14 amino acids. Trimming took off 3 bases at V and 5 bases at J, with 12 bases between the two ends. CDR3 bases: TGTGCCAGCAGTTTTTCCTGGTTGGGAGATACGCAGTATTTT. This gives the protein CASSFSWLGDTQYF.